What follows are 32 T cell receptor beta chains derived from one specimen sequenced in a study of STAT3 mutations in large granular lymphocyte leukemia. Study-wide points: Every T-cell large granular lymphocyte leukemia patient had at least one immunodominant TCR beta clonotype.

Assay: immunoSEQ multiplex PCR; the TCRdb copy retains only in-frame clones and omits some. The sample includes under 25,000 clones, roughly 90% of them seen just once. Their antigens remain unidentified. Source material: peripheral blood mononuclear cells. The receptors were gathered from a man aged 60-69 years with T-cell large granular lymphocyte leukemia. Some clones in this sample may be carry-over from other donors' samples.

CDR3: CASSYPGASQETQYF. CDR3 sequence (DNA): TGTGCCAGCAGTTACCCCGGGGCGAGCCAAGAGACCCAGTACTTC. The gene calls are TRBV6-6 and TRBJ2-5, with D perhaps assigned TRBD1 or TRBD2 (5 bases each). Germline CDR1 reads MNHNY; CDR2 reads SVGAGI (reference sequence). The length of the CDR3 is 15 residues. Trimming stripped 2 bases from V and 1 base from J, with 11 bases between.

CDR3 loop: CASSPGTSRFGTQYF. DNA of the CDR3: TGTGCCAGCAGCCCCGGGACTTCCCGATTCGGTACGCAGTATTTT. The chain joins TRBV7-3 to TRBJ2-3; a possible D gene is TRBD2 (6 bases). This CDR3 is built from 15 residues. Trimming shortened V by 5 bases and J by 8 bases, and 20 bases separated the two germline ends. Germline CDR1 and CDR2: SGHTA and FQGTGA.

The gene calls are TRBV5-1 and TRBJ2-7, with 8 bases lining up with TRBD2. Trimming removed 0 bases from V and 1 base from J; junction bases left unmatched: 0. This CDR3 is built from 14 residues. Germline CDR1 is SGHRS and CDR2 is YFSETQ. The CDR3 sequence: CASSLGLASYEQYF. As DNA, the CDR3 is TGCGCCAGCAGCTTGGGACTAGCGTCCTACGAGCAGTACTTC.

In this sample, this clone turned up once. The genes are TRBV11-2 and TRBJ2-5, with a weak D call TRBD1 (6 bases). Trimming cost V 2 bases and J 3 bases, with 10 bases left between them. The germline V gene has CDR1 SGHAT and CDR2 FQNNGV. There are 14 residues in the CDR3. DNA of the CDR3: TGTGCCAGCAGCTTAACAGGGATTGAAGAGACCCAGTACTTC. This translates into CASSLTGIEETQYF.

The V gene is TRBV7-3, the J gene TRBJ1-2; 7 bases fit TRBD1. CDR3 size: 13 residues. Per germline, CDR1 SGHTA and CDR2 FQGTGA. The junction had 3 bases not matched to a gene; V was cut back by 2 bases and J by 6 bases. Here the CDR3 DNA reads TGTGCCAGCAGCTTACGTCAGGGGGATGGCTACACCTTC. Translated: CASSLRQGDGYTF.

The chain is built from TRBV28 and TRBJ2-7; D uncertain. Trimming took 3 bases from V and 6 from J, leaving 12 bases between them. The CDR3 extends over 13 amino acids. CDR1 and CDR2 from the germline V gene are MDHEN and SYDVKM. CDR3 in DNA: TGTGCCAGCAGTTTGAATATAATTGGCGAGCAGTACTTC. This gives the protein CASSLNIIGEQYF.

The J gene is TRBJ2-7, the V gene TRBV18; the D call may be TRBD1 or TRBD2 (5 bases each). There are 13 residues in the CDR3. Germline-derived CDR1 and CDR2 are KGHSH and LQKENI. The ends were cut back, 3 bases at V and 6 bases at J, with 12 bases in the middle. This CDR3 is CASSPLEGPEQYF. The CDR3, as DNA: TGTGCCAGCTCACCCCTTGAGGGGCCCGAGCAGTACTTC. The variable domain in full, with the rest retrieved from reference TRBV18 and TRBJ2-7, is NAGVMQNPRHLVRRRGQEARLRCSPMKGHSHVYWYRQLPEEGLKFMVYLQKENIIDESGMPKERFSAEFPKEGPSILRIQQVVRGDSAAYFCASSPLEGPEQYFGPGTRLTVT.

CDR3: CASSPPAGAGNTIYF. CDR3 DNA sequence: TGTGCCAGCTCACCGCCGGCGGGAGCTGGAAACACCATATATTTT. The chain recombines TRBV18 with TRBJ1-3; D is undetermined. V lost 3 bases to trimming and J lost 2 bases, with 11 bases between them. This CDR3 is built from 15 residues. The germline CDR1 and CDR2 sequences are KGHSH and LQKENI. Full variable domain (missing parts from reference TRBV18 and TRBJ1-3): NAGVMQNPRHLVRRRGQEARLRCSPMKGHSHVYWYRQLPEEGLKFMVYLQKENIIDESGMPKERFSAEFPKEGPSILRIQQVVRGDSAAYFCASSPPAGAGNTIYFGEGSWLTVV.

CDR3 in DNA: TGTGCCACCAAACTCAGGGAATATGACTACGAGCAGTACTTC. Protein: CATKLREYDYEQYF. The rearrangement uses TRBV6-6 and TRBJ2-7, with D tentatively TRBD1 (5 bases). The V gene's germline CDR1 is MNHNY and CDR2 SVGAGI (reference sequence). The CDR3 loop spans 14 amino acids. Trimming left V 10 bases short and J 3 bases short, with 19 bases between.

The CDR3 reads CASSPGTGGNEQYF. CDR3 nucleotide sequence: TGCGCCAGCAGCCCCGGAACAGGGGGCAACGAGCAGTACTTC. The chain employs TRBV5-1 and TRBJ2-7; 9 nucleotides align to TRBD1. Germline values: CDR1 SGHRS, CDR2 YFSETQ. Losses at the gene ends were 4 bases for V and 5 bases for J; bases not matched to a gene: 7. The CDR3 loop spans 14 amino acids.

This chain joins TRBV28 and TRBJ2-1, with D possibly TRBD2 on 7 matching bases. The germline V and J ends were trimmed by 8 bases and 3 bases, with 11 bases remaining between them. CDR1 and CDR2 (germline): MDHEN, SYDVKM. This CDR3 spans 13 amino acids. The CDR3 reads CASWGGRYNEQFF. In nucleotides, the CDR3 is TGTGCCAGCTGGGGGGGGCGCTACAATGAGCAGTTCTTC.

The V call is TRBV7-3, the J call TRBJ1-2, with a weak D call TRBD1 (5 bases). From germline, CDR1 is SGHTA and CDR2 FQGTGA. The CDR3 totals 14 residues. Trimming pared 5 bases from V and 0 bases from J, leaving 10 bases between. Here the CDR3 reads CASSPGATNYGYTF. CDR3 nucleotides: TGTGCCAGCAGCCCCGGGGCCACTAACTATGGCTACACCTTC.

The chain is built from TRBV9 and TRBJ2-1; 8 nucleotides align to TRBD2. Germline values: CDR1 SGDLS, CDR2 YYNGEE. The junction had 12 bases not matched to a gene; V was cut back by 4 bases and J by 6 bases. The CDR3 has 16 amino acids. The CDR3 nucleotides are TGTGCCAGCAGCTCAGACCTACGGGGGACTAGCAATGAGCAGTTCTTC. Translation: CASSSDLRGTSNEQFF.

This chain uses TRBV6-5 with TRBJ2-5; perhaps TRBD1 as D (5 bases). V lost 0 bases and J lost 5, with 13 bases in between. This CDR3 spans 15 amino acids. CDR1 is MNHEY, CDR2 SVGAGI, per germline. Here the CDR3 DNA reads TGTGCCAGCAGTTACTCCTGGGGCTTAACGGAGACCCAGTACTTC. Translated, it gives CASSYSWGLTETQYF.

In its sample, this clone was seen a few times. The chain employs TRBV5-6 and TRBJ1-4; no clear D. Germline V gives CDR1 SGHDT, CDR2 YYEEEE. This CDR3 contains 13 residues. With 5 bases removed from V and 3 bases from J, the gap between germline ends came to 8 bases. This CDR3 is CASSPGANEKLFF. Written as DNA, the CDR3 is TGTGCCAGCAGTCCCGGGGCTAATGAAAAACTGTTTTTT.

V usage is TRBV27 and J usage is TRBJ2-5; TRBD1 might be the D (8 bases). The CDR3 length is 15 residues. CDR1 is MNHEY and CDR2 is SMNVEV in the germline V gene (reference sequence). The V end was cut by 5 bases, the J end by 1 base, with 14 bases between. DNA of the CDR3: TGTGCCAGCAGTCAACACAGGGGGGGCCAAGAGACCCAGTACTTC. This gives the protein CASSQHRGGQETQYF.

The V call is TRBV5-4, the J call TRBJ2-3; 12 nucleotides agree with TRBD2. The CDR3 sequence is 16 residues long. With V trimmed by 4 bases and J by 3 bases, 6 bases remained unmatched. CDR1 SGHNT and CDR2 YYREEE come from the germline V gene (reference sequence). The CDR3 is CASSSILAGGTDTQYF. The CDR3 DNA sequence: TGTGCCAGCAGCAGCATACTAGCGGGAGGTACAGATACGCAGTATTTT.

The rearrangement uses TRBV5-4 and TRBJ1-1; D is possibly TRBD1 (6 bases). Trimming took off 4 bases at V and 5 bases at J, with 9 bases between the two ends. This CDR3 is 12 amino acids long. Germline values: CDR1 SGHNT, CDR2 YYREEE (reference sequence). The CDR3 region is CASSAGDTEAFF. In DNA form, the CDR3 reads TGTGCCAGCAGCGCAGGGGATACTGAAGCTTTCTTT.

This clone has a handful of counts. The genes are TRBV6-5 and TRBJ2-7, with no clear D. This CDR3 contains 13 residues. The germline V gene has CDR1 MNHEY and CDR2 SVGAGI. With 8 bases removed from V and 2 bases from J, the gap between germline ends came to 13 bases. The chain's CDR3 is CASRPNPPYEQYF. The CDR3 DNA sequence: TGTGCCAGCCGGCCCAACCCCCCCTACGAGCAGTACTTC.

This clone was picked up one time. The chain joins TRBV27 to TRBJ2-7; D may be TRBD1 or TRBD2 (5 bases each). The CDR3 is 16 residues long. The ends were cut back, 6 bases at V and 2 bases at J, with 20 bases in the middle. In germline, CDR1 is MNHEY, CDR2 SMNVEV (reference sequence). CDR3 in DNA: TGTGCCAGCAGGGGCAGGGACCAGGCCCTCCCCTACGAGCAGTACTTC. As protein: CASRGRDQALPYEQYF.

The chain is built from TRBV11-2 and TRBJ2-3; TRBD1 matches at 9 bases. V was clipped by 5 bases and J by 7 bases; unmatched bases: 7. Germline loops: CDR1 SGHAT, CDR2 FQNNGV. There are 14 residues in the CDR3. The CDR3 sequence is CASSPTGGGNTQYF. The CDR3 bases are TGTGCCAGCAGCCCGACAGGGGGTGGGAATACGCAGTATTTT.

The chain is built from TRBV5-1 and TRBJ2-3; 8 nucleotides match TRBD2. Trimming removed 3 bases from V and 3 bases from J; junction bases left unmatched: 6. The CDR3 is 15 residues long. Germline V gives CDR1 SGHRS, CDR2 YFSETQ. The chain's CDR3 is CASSSSGSGTDTQYF. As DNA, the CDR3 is TGCGCCAGCAGCTCGAGCGGGAGTGGGACAGATACGCAGTATTTT.

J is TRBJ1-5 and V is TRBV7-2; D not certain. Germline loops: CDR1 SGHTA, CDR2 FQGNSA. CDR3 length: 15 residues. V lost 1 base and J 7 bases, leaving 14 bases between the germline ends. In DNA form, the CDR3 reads TGTGCCAGCAGCTTAGGTGACGGGCTAGTACAGCCCCAGCATTTT. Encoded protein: CASSLGDGLVQPQHF.

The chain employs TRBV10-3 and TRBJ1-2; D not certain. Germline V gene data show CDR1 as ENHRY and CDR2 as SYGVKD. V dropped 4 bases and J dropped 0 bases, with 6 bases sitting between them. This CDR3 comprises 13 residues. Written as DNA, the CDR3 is TGTGCCATCAGTGTCGACGCTAACTATGGCTACACCTTC. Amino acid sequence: CAISVDANYGYTF.

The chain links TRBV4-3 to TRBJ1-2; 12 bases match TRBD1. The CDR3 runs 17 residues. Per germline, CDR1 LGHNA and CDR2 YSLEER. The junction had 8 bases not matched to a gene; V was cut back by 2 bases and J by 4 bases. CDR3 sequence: CASSQSDGTGGVYGYTF. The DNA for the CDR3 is TGCGCCAGCAGCCAATCTGACGGGACAGGGGGCGTCTATGGCTACACCTTC.

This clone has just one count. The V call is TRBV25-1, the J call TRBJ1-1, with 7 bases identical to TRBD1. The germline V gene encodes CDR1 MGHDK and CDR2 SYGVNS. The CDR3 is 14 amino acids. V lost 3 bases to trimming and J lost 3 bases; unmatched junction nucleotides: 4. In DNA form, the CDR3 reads TGTGCCAGCAGTGAGGCGACAGGGTACACTGAAGCTTTCTTT. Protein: CASSEATGYTEAFF.

The CDR3 region is CASSSEGGTNSGEQYF. The DNA of the CDR3 is TGTGCCAGCAGCTCCGAGGGCGGGACTAACTCGGGGGAGCAGTACTTC. V is TRBV7-6 and J is TRBJ2-7, with 7 bases that match TRBD2. Germline V gene sequence: CDR1 SGHVS, CDR2 FNYEAQ. The CDR3 sequence is 16 residues long. V lost 4 bases to trimming and J lost 7 bases; unmatched junction nucleotides: 16.

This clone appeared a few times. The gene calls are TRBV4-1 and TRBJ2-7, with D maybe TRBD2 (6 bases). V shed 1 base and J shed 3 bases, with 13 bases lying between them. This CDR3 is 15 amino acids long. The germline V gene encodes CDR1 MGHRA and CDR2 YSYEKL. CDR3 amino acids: CASSQGPVEGYEQYF. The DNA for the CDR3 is TGCGCCAGCAGCCAAGGGCCCGTGGAGGGCTACGAGCAGTACTTC.

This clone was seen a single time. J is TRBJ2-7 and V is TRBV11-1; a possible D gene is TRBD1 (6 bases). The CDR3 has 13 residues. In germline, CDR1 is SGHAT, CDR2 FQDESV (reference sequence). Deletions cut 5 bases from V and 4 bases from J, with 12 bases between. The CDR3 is CASSPTTGYEQYF. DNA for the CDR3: TGTGCCAGCAGCCCGACTACAGGGTACGAGCAGTACTTC.

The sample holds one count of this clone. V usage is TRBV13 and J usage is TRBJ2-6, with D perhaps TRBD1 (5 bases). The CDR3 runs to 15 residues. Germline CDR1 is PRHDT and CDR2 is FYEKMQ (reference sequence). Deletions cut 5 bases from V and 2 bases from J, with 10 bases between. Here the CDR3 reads CASSPRVAGANVLTF. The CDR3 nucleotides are TGTGCCAGCAGCCCCAGGGTGGCTGGGGCCAACGTCCTGACTTTC.

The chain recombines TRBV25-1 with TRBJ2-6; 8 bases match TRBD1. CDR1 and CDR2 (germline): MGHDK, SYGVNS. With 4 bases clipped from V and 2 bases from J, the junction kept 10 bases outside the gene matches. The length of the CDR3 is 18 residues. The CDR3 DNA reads TGTGCCAGCAGTGGCAGGGGGCGCGGTCGGACTGGGGCCAACGTCCTGACTTTC. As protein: CASSGRGRGRTGANVLTF.

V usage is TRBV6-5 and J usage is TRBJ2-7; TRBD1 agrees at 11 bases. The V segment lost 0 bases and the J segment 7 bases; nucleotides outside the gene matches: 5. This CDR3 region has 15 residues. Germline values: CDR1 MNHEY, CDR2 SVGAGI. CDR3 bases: TGTGCCAGCAGTTACTCAGGGACAGGGGGAGGGGAGCAGTACTTC. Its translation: CASSYSGTGGGEQYF.